The 22 T cell receptor beta chains below were found in one sample sequenced in a study of T-cell memory formation after mild COVID-19. In TCRdb, the 5' RACE reads were re-called with MiXCR into one record per CDR3 protein. The sample lists 310,000 or so distinct CDR3 sequences; less than 20% were seen once. Sequenced material: PBMCs or a T cell subset sorted from them (not recorded which). The receptors derive from a man between 18 and 29 years old who had mild COVID-19 (a few samples of this study predate the infection). Cell type and time point are not known.

The chain joins TRBV5-4 to TRBJ2-6, with 8 positions matching TRBD2. The CDR3 loop spans 18 amino acids. Germline lookup yields CDR1 SGHNT and CDR2 YYREEE (reference sequence). J was trimmed by 0 bases and V by 0 bases; bases with no gene match: 5. The CDR3 region is CASSLAGRASSGANVLTF. The DNA for the CDR3 is TGTGCCAGCAGCTTGGCCGGGAGGGCCAGCTCTGGGGCCAACGTCCTGACTTTC.

This clonotype occurred many times. This chain joins TRBV20-1 and TRBJ2-3, with TRBD1 matching 11 bases. The germline V gene encodes CDR1 DFQATT and CDR2 SNEGSKA (reference sequence). The CDR3 runs to 14 residues. CDR3 in DNA: TGCAGCGCCCGGGACAGGGGGGGCACAGATACGCAGTATTTT. Its translation: CSARDRGGTDTQYF.

The V call is TRBV7-2, the J call TRBJ1-4, with 8 bases identical to TRBD1. The CDR3 covers 16 residues. Trimming removed 3 bases from V and 5 bases from J; junction bases left unmatched: 8. In germline, CDR1 is SGHTA, CDR2 FQGNSA. CDR3 DNA sequence: TGTGCCAGCAGCTTGGAGAGACGACAGGGGAATGAAAAACTGTTTTTT. Protein product: CASSLERRQGNEKLFF.

The chain uses TRBV4-3 and TRBJ2-5; D not certain. CDR1 LGHNA and CDR2 YSLEER come from the germline V gene. This CDR3 is 15 amino acids long. The V end was cut by 0 bases, the J end by 2 bases, with 10 bases between. CDR3 sequence: CASSQDYHSQETQYF. The CDR3 coding sequence is TGCGCCAGCAGCCAAGACTATCACAGTCAAGAGACCCAGTACTTC.

This clonotype was observed at least ten times. The chain has TRBV7-2 and TRBJ2-1; D is undetermined. The V and J ends lost 5 bases and 8 bases respectively, with 19 bases between them. This CDR3 is built from 15 residues. The germline CDR1 and CDR2 sequences are SGHTA and FQGNSA. Written as DNA, the CDR3 is TGTGCCAGCAGCACCGACCGGGTCCCAGGCCATGAGCAGTTCTTC. It specifies CASSTDRVPGHEQFF.

V and J are TRBV7-2 and TRBJ2-5, with a weak D call TRBD2 (7 bases). CDR1 and CDR2 from the germline V gene are SGHTA and FQGNSA. V was clipped by 1 base and J by 0 bases, with 18 bases between them. This CDR3 spans 18 amino acids. CDR3 in amino acids: CASSLERAGAGYQETQYF. CDR3 nucleotides: TGTGCCAGCAGCTTAGAACGGGCGGGGGCCGGGTACCAAGAGACCCAGTACTTC. The variable domain in full, completed from reference TRBV7-2 and TRBJ2-5, reads GAGVSQSPSNKVTEKGKDVELRCDPISGHTALYWYRQSLGQGLEFLIYFQGNSAPDKSGLPSDRFSAERTGGSVSTLTIQRTQQEDSAVYLCASSLERAGAGYQETQYFGPGTRLLVL.

This clonotype appeared many times. The CDR3 loop reads CASSAREGARDGYTF. As DNA, the CDR3 is TGTGCCAGCAGCGCCCGGGAGGGGGCGCGGGATGGCTACACCTTC. The rearrangement links TRBV7-2 to TRBJ1-2, with 7 bases aligning to TRBD1. In germline, CDR1 is SGHTA, CDR2 FQGNSA. The CDR3 totals 15 residues. Trimming at V came to 5 bases and at J to 6 bases, leaving 12 bases not matched to a gene.

At least ten counts were recorded for this clonotype. The chain links TRBV4-3 to TRBJ1-2, with 7 bases identical to TRBD1. V lost 0 bases, J lost 8 bases, and 12 bases stayed unmatched. The CDR3 spans 16 residues. Germline loops: CDR1 LGHNA, CDR2 YSLEER. This CDR3 is CASSQDKGDRAFGYTF. For the CDR3, the DNA is TGCGCCAGCAGCCAAGATAAGGGAGACAGGGCGTTCGGCTACACCTTC.

The V and J genes are TRBV9 and TRBJ1-1; 7 positions match TRBD1. The germline V gene has CDR1 SGDLS and CDR2 YYNGEE. This CDR3 has 16 residues. V lost 0 bases to trimming and J lost 1 base; unmatched junction nucleotides: 6. CDR3 sequence (DNA): TGTGCCAGCAGCGTAGACCCGACAGGGACGAACACTGAAGCTTTCTTT. The encoded protein is CASSVDPTGTNTEAFF.

The genes are TRBV6-5 and TRBJ1-6, with 9 bases fitting TRBD1. The V and J ends lost 0 bases and 10 bases, in that order; junction bases with no gene match: 7. This CDR3 contains 16 residues. The germline gives CDR1 MNHEY, CDR2 SVGAGI. CDR3 protein: CASSYSYRTGDSPLHF. CDR3 coding DNA: TGTGCCAGCAGTTACTCTTACAGGACAGGGGACTCACCCCTCCACTTT.

This chain uses TRBV7-7 with TRBJ2-3; no reliable D call. Trimming pared 1 base from V and 3 bases from J, leaving 11 bases between. Germline lookup yields CDR1 SSHAT and CDR2 FNYEAQ (reference sequence). CDR3 size: 15 residues. The CDR3 region is CASSLGFGRTDTQYF. In DNA, the CDR3 is TGTGCCAGCAGCTTAGGTTTCGGCAGAACAGATACGCAGTATTTT.

This clonotype was counted many times. This rearrangement joins TRBV7-9 to TRBJ1-5; D is uncertain. This CDR3 region has 12 residues. CDR1 SEHNR and CDR2 FQNEAQ come from the germline V gene (reference sequence). Trimming left V 6 bases short and J 3 bases short, with 6 bases between. The CDR3 bases are TGTGCCAGCAGTTTGCTCAATCAGCCCCAGCATTTT. It specifies CASSLLNQPQHF. Combining the CDR3 with reference TRBV7-9 and TRBJ1-5 gives the whole variable domain DTGVSQNPRHKITKRGQNVTFRCDPISEHNRLYWYRQTLGQGPEFLTYFQNEAQLEKSRLLSDRFSAERPKGSFSTLEIQRTEQGDSAMYLCASSLLNQPQHFGDGTRLSIL.

The V and J genes are TRBV10-3 and TRBJ2-7, with 12 bases lining up with TRBD2. Germline V gene lookup returns CDR1 ENHRY and CDR2 SYGVKD. The trim removed 2 bases at V and 4 bases at J, leaving 0 bases unmatched. This CDR3 spans 14 amino acids. As DNA, the CDR3 is TGTGCCATCAGTGAGACTAGCGGGGGGTACGAGCAGTACGTC. It translates to CAISETSGGYEQYV.

In its sample, this clonotype was seen a few times. The rearrangement uses TRBV4-1 and TRBJ2-2; 12 bases match TRBD2. Trimming cost V 5 bases and J 5 bases; bases outside gene matches: 12. Germline V lookup: CDR1 MGHRA, CDR2 YSYEKL. The CDR3 runs 18 residues. The CDR3 coding sequence is TGCGCCAGCAGCTACCGACTAGCGGGGGCCTTGACTACCGGGGAGCTGTTTTTT. It yields the protein CASSYRLAGALTTGELFF.

This sequence joins TRBV20-1 and TRBJ2-3, with D possibly being TRBD1 (6 bases). The ends were cut back, 4 bases at V and 1 base at J, with 15 bases in the middle. CDR1 is DFQATT, CDR2 SNEGSKA, per germline (reference sequence). The CDR3 runs to 15 residues. The CDR3 is CSAIGGPLGTDTQYF. The CDR3 region has the DNA TGCAGTGCTATAGGGGGACCGCTTGGCACAGATACGCAGTATTTT.

The J gene is TRBJ2-7, the V gene TRBV3-1; no clear D gene. The CDR3 sequence is 12 residues long. V shed 2 bases and J shed 5 bases, with 7 bases lying between them. Per the germline V gene, CDR1 is LGHDT and CDR2 is YNNKEL (reference sequence). The DNA for the CDR3 is TGTGCCAGCAGCCAATCAGTGAACGAGCAGTACTTC. It translates to CASSQSVNEQYF.

This clonotype turned up a few times. V gene TRBV24-1 combines with J gene TRBJ2-3, with 8 positions matching TRBD2. V gave up 5 bases and J gave up 5 bases; unmatched junction bases: 5. This CDR3 has 14 residues. The germline V gene has CDR1 KGHDR and CDR2 SFDVKD. CDR3 sequence reads: CATSAAGGIDTQYF. In nucleotides, the CDR3 is TGTGCCACCAGTGCGGCGGGGGGCATAGATACGCAGTATTTT.

The rearrangement joins TRBV20-1 to TRBJ1-3, with 10 bases identical to TRBD1. The junction had 5 bases not matched to a gene; V was cut back by 1 base and J by 5 bases. Germline V gene data show CDR1 as DFQATT and CDR2 as SNEGSKA (reference sequence). There are 15 residues in the CDR3. Here the CDR3 reads CSARVGTGARNTIYF. The CDR3, as DNA: TGCAGTGCTAGAGTGGGGACAGGGGCCCGAAACACCATATATTTT.

This chain uses TRBV24-1 with TRBJ2-5, with a possible D match to TRBD2 (6 bases). The ends were cut back, 4 bases at V and 7 bases at J, with 12 bases in the middle. The CDR3 is 13 amino acids. Germline V gene sequence: CDR1 KGHDR, CDR2 SFDVKD. The chain's CDR3 is CATSDGPGVTQYF. As DNA, the CDR3 is TGTGCCACCAGTGACGGGCCGGGAGTGACCCAGTACTTC.

This rearrangement joins TRBV12-3 or TRBV12-4 to TRBJ1-5; D uncertain. V shed 3 bases and J shed 2 bases, with 8 bases lying between them. This CDR3 region has 14 residues. The CDR3 nucleotides read TGTGCCAGCAGTTTTAATAGGGGCAATCAGCCCCAGCATTTT. It encodes CASSFNRGNQPQHF.

This clonotype was detected only a few times. The chain employs TRBV7-9 and TRBJ2-6; D unclear. Trimming took off 6 bases at V and 0 bases at J, with 15 bases between the two ends. The CDR3 sequence is 17 residues long. Germline V gives CDR1 SEHNR, CDR2 FQNEAQ (reference sequence). The DNA for the CDR3 is TGTGCCAGCAGAGAAATAGAAGCCAGCTCTGGGGCCAACGTCCTGACTTTC. Protein product: CASREIEASSGANVLTF. Combining the CDR3 with reference TRBV7-9 and TRBJ2-6 gives the whole variable domain DTGVSQNPRHKITKRGQNVTFRCDPISEHNRLYWYRQTLGQGPEFLTYFQNEAQLEKSRLLSDRFSAERPKGSFSTLEIQRTEQGDSAMYLCASREIEASSGANVLTFGAGSRLTVL.

This clonotype came up a few times. The rearrangement joins TRBV14 to TRBJ1-5; no clear D. The CDR3 runs to 15 residues. Between the trimmed V and J ends, which lost 0 bases and 6 bases, there was a span of 12 bases. Germline V CDR1 and CDR2: SGHDN, FVKESK. The CDR3 sequence is CASSQDSSWGQPQHF. The DNA of the CDR3 is TGTGCCAGCAGCCAAGATTCTTCCTGGGGTCAGCCCCAGCATTTT.